This T cell receptor (beta chain) is from a study of multiple sclerosis patients with progressive multifocal leukoencephalopathy. The table lists this clone with a few counts. After removal of 6 bases from V and 1 base from J, the junction contained 9 bases not matched to a gene. The CDR3 covers 15 residues. Germline lookup yields CDR1 SEHNR and CDR2 FQNEAQ (reference sequence). As to time point: before natalizumab initiation. The method was immunoSEQ multiplex PCR; TCRdb's version includes in-frame clones alone and lacks a portion of them. This sample has some 30,000 clones, with 70% to 90% found just once.

Sequences were obtained from PBMCs. The TCR sequence derives from a human donor with multiple sclerosis. V usage is TRBV7-9 and J usage is TRBJ2-7; 7 positions agree with TRBD1. The CDR3 DNA reads TGTGCCAGCAGTCAACCGGGACAGCATTCCTACGAGCAGTACTTC. It is translated as CASSQPGQHSYEQYF.